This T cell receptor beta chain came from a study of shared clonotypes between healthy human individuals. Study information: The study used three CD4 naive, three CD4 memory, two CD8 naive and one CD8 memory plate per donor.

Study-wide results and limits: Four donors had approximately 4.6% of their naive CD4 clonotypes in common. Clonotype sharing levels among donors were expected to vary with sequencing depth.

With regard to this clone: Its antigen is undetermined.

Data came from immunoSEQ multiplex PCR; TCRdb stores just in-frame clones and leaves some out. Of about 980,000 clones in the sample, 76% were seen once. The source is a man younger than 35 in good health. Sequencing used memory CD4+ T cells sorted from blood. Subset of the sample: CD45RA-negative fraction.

Here the CDR3 reads CASSVEGFQGNEQFF. CDR3 sequence (DNA): TGTGCCAGCAGCGTAGAGGGGTTTCAGGGCAATGAGCAGTTCTTC. The chain uses TRBV9 and TRBJ2-1, with D possibly TRBD1 on 5 matching bases. V was trimmed by 0 bases and J by 6 bases, leaving 13 bases between them. The CDR3 runs to 15 residues. The germline V gene encodes CDR1 SGDLS and CDR2 YYNGEE.